This entry describes one T cell receptor (beta chain). This CDR3 is 15 amino acids long. Trimming cost V 5 bases and J 0 bases, with 11 bases left between them. Per the germline V gene, CDR1 is SQVTM and CDR2 is ANQGSEA. In the original analysis: Amplification of reference gene primers provided the estimated nucleated cell counts. Generated by immunoSEQ multiplex PCR, the TCRdb table keeps only in-frame clones and is missing some. The V and J calls and clone size are taken from that table; D and trimming were inferred from the DNA. The sample has 150,000 to 200,000 clones; 88% are singletons. The sample comes from a study of blood T cell repertoires in COVID-19. Study at large: Whether acute or convalescent, the COVID-19 samples came from the United States, Italy and Spain. PBMCs, B-cell-depleted T cells, or T cells provided the cDNA or gDNA that made up the material.

The chain combines TRBV29-1 with TRBJ2-6, with D unresolved. This sequence was found in a woman in her 30s with acute or convalescent COVID-19. Input material: peripheral blood. CDR3 DNA sequence: TGCAGCGTTCCCCAACTGATCTCTGGGGCCAACGTCCTGACTTTC. It codes for CSVPQLISGANVLTF.